This entry is about one T cell receptor beta chain. Its cognate antigen has yet to be identified. Base quality data are lacking; no much larger clone is found one base away. To prepare the library, the immunoSEQ multiplex PCR assay was applied. RNA was extracted from all samples and reverse transcribed into cDNA as template for TCR sequencing. SuperScript III was used for first-strand cDNA synthesis, primed with a 2:1 mix of oligo-dT and random hexamers. Amplification bias was assessed with a synthetic immune receptor repertoire, and residual bias was removed computationally. On the authors' methods: Raw reads were preprocessed for error removal, and CDR3 was defined according to IMGT conventions as running from the conserved cysteine to phenylalanine. Clonality was computed by normalizing Shannon entropy by log2 of the number of productive unique TCRs and subtracting the result from 1. Scalp TCRbeta sequences were cross-referenced with sorted blood CD4 and CD8 repertoires so that the CD4 or CD8 identity of scalp clones could be inferred. The table was pulled from immuneACCESS by TCRdb, which kept in-frame rearrangements only. Such tables lose some clones; where checked, under half of the loss comes from unresolved V genes, and the rest has no known cause. That table is the source of V, J and clone size, and D and trimming were worked out from the DNA. The sample table contains 200,000 to 250,000 clones; only one count was recorded for approximately 52% of them. Around 0.46% of the sample belongs to the ten largest clones.

Interpreted using the paper, the time point label stands for: baseline before oral tofacitinib. Peripheral blood and lesional scalp punch biopsies were obtained from patients with alopecia areata. PBMCs were isolated by density centrifugation and stained for CD3, CD4 and CD8, and CD4+ and CD8+ T cells were sorted on a FACSAria. This record comes from a study of CD8+ T cells in alopecia areata (dated by TCRdb to 2016 to 2019). For the wider study: The treated patients, all with moderate-to-severe alopecia areata, were enrolled in an open-label pilot trial of oral tofacitinib given at 5 to 10 mg twice daily. Patients stayed on tofacitinib for 6 to 18 months and then had 6 months of follow-up off drug so that delayed response and recurrence could be assessed. High-throughput TCRbeta sequencing was used to examine T cell clonal expansion in alopecia areata in both the C3H/HeJ mouse model and human patients. Scalp tissue and sorted CD4+ and CD8+ peripheral blood T cells from patchy and totalis/universalis alopecia areata patients and from healthy controls were covered by human TCRbeta sequencing. Patients on tofacitinib were biopsied at baseline and after 4 and 24 weeks of treatment, and several of the patients also had a later scalp biopsy. Scalp clonality was compared across normal scalp (n=4), patchy alopecia areata scalp (n=8), and alopecia totalis/universalis scalp (n=8). The RNA source kit depended on sample type: the PAXgene miRNA kit for fixed scalp, the miRNeasy kit for PBMCs, and the RNeasy kit for mouse skin. TCRbeta CDR3 regions were amplified by immunoSEQ multiplex PCR with 35 Vbeta forward and 13 Jbeta reverse primers. Results and caveats for the whole study, not just this receptor: TCR sequences shared between patients were less clear than in mice, possibly partly because of HLA diversity in the patient population. Compared with normal scalp, lesional scalp, particularly in alopecia totalis/universalis, had higher clonality and more expanded CD8+ clones, which suggests antigenic drive. Unlike mouse skin, where gammadelta T cells dominate, normal human skin contains resident alphabeta T cells that get sequenced too, which complicates analysis of the scalp TCR repertoire.

Its CDR3 holds 13 amino acids, cysteine through phenylalanine. Only the CDR3 region is kept as DNA, spanning 39 bases read in frame from base 1. The germline V gene specifies SNHLY as CDR1 and FYNNEI as CDR2. V lost 4 bases and J lost 5 bases; the stretch between them is 8 bases long. The chain joins TRBV2 to TRBJ2-2; a weak D assignment points to TRBD2 (5 bases agree). The receptor was isolated from a human donor with alopecia areata. Source: CD4+ T cells sorted from blood, taken at week 0. At the DNA level, the sequence is TGTGCCAGCAGTGTAGGGAGTACCGGGGAGCTGTTTTTT. Translated, this is CASSVGSTGELFF.